This TCR beta chain was obtained from a study of T-cell memory formation after mild COVID-19. V dropped 6 bases and J dropped 0 bases, with 12 bases sitting between them. CDR3 length: 14 amino acids. Looked up from germline, CDR1 is SNHLY and CDR2 is FYNNEI. There are a few counts of this clonotype. TCRdb re-called the 5' RACE reads with MiXCR, one entry per CDR3 protein. Of 150,000 to 200,000 distinct CDR3 sequences detected, 16% appear once; the ten largest clones hold more than 2%. This chain links TRBV2 with TRBJ2-7; D assignment may be TRBD1 or TRBD2 (5 bases each). This TCR was recovered from an adult woman who had mild COVID-19 (a few samples of this study predate the infection). Cell type and time point are not known. Sequenced material: PBMCs or a T cell subset sorted from them (not recorded which). CDR3: CASRRGPSSYEQYF. The CDR3 nucleotides read TGTGCCAGCAGGAGGGGCCCCAGCTCCTACGAGCAGTACTTC.